These T cell receptor beta chains were read from a single sample in a study of vaccination and CD4 T cells after COVID-19. Using its own MiXCR run on the PCR reads, TCRdb lists one record per CDR3 protein. The sample yields just under 20,000 distinct CDR3 sequences, around 64% seen once. Material: CD4+ T cells from blood, obtained after SARS-CoV-2 vaccination. The receptors were sampled from a human donor who had recovered from COVID-19. Both conserved end residues are part of each CDR3. A D gene is named only where the DNA matches it firmly. The size of a clone is reported for some rows only, either as once, few or many, or as a class for expanded clones.

d_call,j_call,v_call,clone_size,cdr3_nt,cdr3_aa
-,TRBJ2-5,TRBV20-1,-,TGCAGTGCTACCCCGGGACAACGTATGTACCAAGAGACCCAGTACTTC,CSATPGQRMYQETQYF
-,TRBJ1-4,TRBV6-1,-,TGTGCCAGCAGTAGACAGAGGGTGGTTGAAAAACTGTTTTTT,CASSRQRVVEKLFF
TRBD2,TRBJ2-3,TRBV7-2,-,TGTGCCAGCAGCTTGGGCGGGAGGGCGCCAGATACGCAGTATTTT,CASSLGGRAPDTQYF
-,TRBJ1-5,TRBV2,few,TGTGCCAGCAGTGGAGTAGGTCAGCGTCAGCCCCAGCATTTT,CASSGVGQRQPQHF
-,TRBJ2-1,TRBV20-1,-,TGCAGTGCTCCTGGGGCAGGTGAGCAGTTCTTC,CSAPGAGEQFF
-,TRBJ2-5,TRBV7-9,-,TGTGCCAGCAGCCGCGAGTATGTTGGGGTCCAAGAGACCCAGTACTTC,CASSREYVGVQETQYF
-,TRBJ2-5,TRBV19,-,TGTGCCAGTAGCAACGACCCGAGTCTAGGGACCCAGTACTTC,CASSNDPSLGTQYF
TRBD2,TRBJ2-5,TRBV7-9,few,TGTGCCAGCAGCTTAGTTCTGGGACTACAAGAGACCCAGTACTTC,CASSLVLGLQETQYF
TRBD1,TRBJ1-6,TRBV28,-,TGTGCCAGCAGGTCCAGGGGGAGTACTAATTCACCCCTCCACTTT,CASRSRGSTNSPLHF
-,TRBJ1-2,TRBV30,few,TGTGCCTGGAGTGTACCGGGGCAAGTATATGGCTACACCTTC,CAWSVPGQVYGYTF
-,TRBJ2-6,TRBV2,-,TGTGCCAGCAGTGGGTTTGTCCCCGCGGGTATAGGGGCCAACGTCCTGACTTTC,CASSGFVPAGIGANVLTF
-,TRBJ1-2,TRBV19,-,TGTGCCAGTAGTATCATCAGGGCCTGGATGCTCCCTAACTATGGCTACACCTTC,CASSIIRAWMLPNYGYTF
TRBD1,TRBJ2-7,TRBV7-9,-,TGTGCCAGCAGCTTAACCCGGGACAGGGTTGGGGAGCAGTACTTC,CASSLTRDRVGEQYF
-,TRBJ2-5,TRBV20-1,once,TGCAGTGCTAGAGATCGGGCAGGGCTCCAAGAGACCCAGTACTTC,CSARDRAGLQETQYF
-,TRBJ2-5,TRBV7-2,-,TGTGCCAGCAGCAACCAAGAGACCCAGTACTTC,CASSNQETQYF
-,TRBJ2-2,TRBV28,-,TGTGCCAGCAGTTTCTGGAACACCGGGGAGCTGTTTTTT,CASSFWNTGELFF
TRBD1,TRBJ1-2,TRBV29-1,once,TGCAGCGCGGGACCGCAGGGGGATGGCTACACCTTC,CSAGPQGDGYTF
-,TRBJ1-5,TRBV5-8,-,TGTGCCAGCAGCTTGGGGGGCGACGTTGGTCATCAGCCCCAGCATTTT,CASSLGGDVGHQPQHF
TRBD1,TRBJ2-5,TRBV6-1,-,TGTGCCAGCAGGGGAGGACAGGGAGCTCGGACCCAGTACTTC,CASRGGQGARTQYF
TRBD2,TRBJ2-5,TRBV20-1,-,TGCAGTGCTTTAGCGGGACGAGAGACCCAGTACTTC,CSALAGRETQYF
TRBD2,TRBJ2-7,TRBV10-3,-,TGTGCCATCAGTGGGGGACTAGCGGGAGATGTTTACGAGCAGTACTTC,CAISGGLAGDVYEQYF
TRBD1,TRBJ2-3,TRBV2,-,TGTGCCACCCCAGGGCAATGGGACAGAGCCACAGATACGCAGTATTTT,CATPGQWDRATDTQYF
-,TRBJ2-2,TRBV7-3,-,TGTGCCAGCAGCTTAATGCGAGGAGGGAACGGCGGGGAGCTGTTTTTT,CASSLMRGGNGGELFF
-,TRBJ2-5,TRBV20-1,few,TGCAGTCTAGGTGCTCAGCGCCTCCAAGAGACCCAGTACTTC,CSLGAQRLQETQYF
-,TRBJ2-7,TRBV20-1,few,TGCAGTGCTCACCCCGGGACCACCAGGTGGGAGCAGTACTTC,CSAHPGTTRWEQYF
-,TRBJ2-5,TRBV20-1,-,TGCAGTGCTAGAGATCCCCTAGTAACAGAGACCCAGTACTTC,CSARDPLVTETQYF
TRBD1,TRBJ1-6,TRBV30,-,TGTGCCTGGTGCACCGGGACAGTTAATTCACCCCTCCACTTT,CAWCTGTVNSPLHF
-,TRBJ2-1,TRBV6-1,-,TGTGCCAGCACCCGACAGGCTAGCGCGAGCTCCTACAATGAGCAGTTCTTC,CASTRQASASSYNEQFF
TRBD2,TRBJ2-2,TRBV24-1,few,TGTGCCACCGGCCGGACTAGCGGGAACACCGGGGAGCTGTTTTTT,CATGRTSGNTGELFF
TRBD1,TRBJ1-2,TRBV19,-,TGTGCCAGTAGTATCGCGGACAGGGCCTCTACCTATGGCTACACCTTC,CASSIADRASTYGYTF
TRBD1,TRBJ2-1,TRBV20-1,-,TGCAGTGCGTCAACCGCCAATGCCGGGACAGGGTTACACCATGAGCAGTTCTTC,CSASTANAGTGLHHEQFF
TRBD1,TRBJ2-7,TRBV5-1,-,TGCGCCAGCAGCTTCACAGGGGTGTCCTACGAGCAGTACTTC,CASSFTGVSYEQYF
-,TRBJ2-4,TRBV24-1,-,TGTGCCACCAGTGACGTCCGGCACTCTTTAGACAAAAACATTCAGTACTTC,CATSDVRHSLDKNIQYF
-,TRBJ1-1,TRBV11-3,-,TGTGCCAGCAGCTTAGGGGGGAACACTGAAGCTTTCTTT,CASSLGGNTEAFF
-,TRBJ2-4,TRBV24-1,-,TGTGCCACCAGTGACAGTCCCGGGCGGAACATTCAGTACTTC,CATSDSPGRNIQYF
TRBD2,TRBJ2-4,TRBV6-1,few,TGTGCCAGCAGTGGGGCTAGCGGAAACATTCAGTACTTC,CASSGASGNIQYF
TRBD2,TRBJ2-7,TRBV20-1,-,TGCAGTGCTACACTAGCGGGAGATAGCTACGAGCAGTACTTC,CSATLAGDSYEQYF
TRBD1,TRBJ2-7,TRBV20-1,-,TGCAGTGCTCAAACAGGGGGCTCTAGCAACGAGCAGTACTTC,CSAQTGGSSNEQYF
TRBD2,TRBJ2-3,TRBV24-1,-,TGTGCCACCAGTGATGGACTAGCGGGAGGGTCCGATACGCAGTATTTT,CATSDGLAGGSDTQYF
-,TRBJ2-2,TRBV19,-,TGTGCCACCGCGAGTAACACCGGGGAGCTGTTTTTT,CATASNTGELFF
TRBD1,TRBJ1-2,TRBV6-4,-,TGTGCCAGCAGTGAAGGACAGGGGGGAGCTAACTATGGCTACACCTTC,CASSEGQGGANYGYTF
-,TRBJ2-1,TRBV11-3,-,TGTGCCAGCAGCTTAGTTTCAGGGCCGTACAATGAGCAGTTCTTC,CASSLVSGPYNEQFF
-,TRBJ1-6,TRBV5-8,-,TGTGCCAGCAGCCTAATACAGGGAGTAGGGTCACCCCTCCACTTT,CASSLIQGVGSPLHF
-,TRBJ2-7,TRBV2,-,TGTGCCAGCAGATTCGCCCGGACTGCTTCGACCTACGAGCAGTACTTC,CASRFARTASTYEQYF
-,TRBJ2-6,TRBV20-1,-,TGCAGTGCTAGTACTCGGGTCTCTGGGGCCAACGTCCTGACTTTC,CSASTRVSGANVLTF
-,TRBJ1-1,TRBV6-1,few,TGTGCCAGCAGCCCCCCAGGAAGATCAGGCGCTGAAGCTTTCTTT,CASSPPGRSGAEAFF
TRBD1,TRBJ2-5,TRBV7-2,-,TGTGCCAGCAGCCCCGGGACAGGGGCGCTCGGGGAGACCCAGTACTTC,CASSPGTGALGETQYF
TRBD1,TRBJ1-1,TRBV6-1,-,TGTGCCAGCAGTGGACTACCGGGACAGGGCTTTATTGAAGCTTTCTTT,CASSGLPGQGFIEAFF
TRBD1,TRBJ2-7,TRBV23-1,-,TGCGCCAGCAGTGGAGCCGGGACAGCCTTTTCCCCCTACGAGCAGTACTTC,CASSGAGTAFSPYEQYF